The 21 T cell receptor beta chains presented below share a single source sample, sequenced in a study of control samples from healthy donors and cancer patients. Data came from immunoSEQ multiplex PCR; TCRdb stores just in-frame clones and leaves some out. The data show 25,000 to 35,000 clones, approximately 90% seen once. The specimen sequenced was PBMCs. These receptors originate from a woman aged 40 to 55 with lung cancer.

The chain recombines TRBV9 with TRBJ1-2; a possible D gene is TRBD1 (6 bases). Looked up from germline, CDR1 is SGDLS and CDR2 is YYNGEE. V was trimmed by 0 bases and J by 2 bases, leaving 11 bases between them. There are 15 residues in the CDR3. CDR3 nucleotide sequence: TGTGCCAGCAGCGTAGGCGGGGGCGCAAACTATGGCTACACCTTC. Its protein is CASSVGGGANYGYTF.

The gene calls are TRBV4-1 and TRBJ1-5; no firm D call. The V gene's germline CDR1 is MGHRA and CDR2 YSYEKL. Trimming took off 1 base at V and 5 bases at J, with 9 bases between the two ends. This CDR3 region has 14 residues. The CDR3 nucleotides read TGCGCCAGCAGCCAAGGGACGGGGTATCAGCCCCAGCATTTT. Translated, it gives CASSQGTGYQPQHF.

Only a few counts were recorded for this clone. The chain carries TRBV9 and TRBJ2-2; D uncertain. Germline V gene sequence: CDR1 SGDLS, CDR2 YYNGEE. Trimming removed 4 bases at V and 8 bases at J, with 21 bases between. The CDR3 covers 16 residues. The CDR3 nucleotides are TGTGCCAGCAGCAGACGAGACCCGCCCAGTCGGGGGGAGCTGTTTTTT. It encodes CASSRRDPPSRGELFF. Using reference TRBV9 and TRBJ2-2 for the parts outside the CDR3, the full variable domain is DSGVTQTPKHLITATGQRVTLRCSPRSGDLSVYWYQQSLDQGLQFLIQYYNGEERAKGNILERFSAQQFPDLHSELNLSSLELGDSALYFCASSRRDPPSRGELFFGEGSRLTVL.

This chain joins TRBV6-2 or TRBV6-3 and TRBJ1-3, with D unclear. This CDR3 is built from 14 residues. Germline lookup yields CDR1 MNHEY and CDR2 SVGEGT. Between the trimmed V and J ends, which lost 2 bases and 0 bases, there was a span of 5 bases. Here the CDR3 reads CASSYADSGNTIYF. The CDR3 DNA reads as TGTGCCAGCAGTTACGCTGACTCTGGAAACACCATATATTTT.

The chain combines TRBV30 with TRBJ1-1; D is unresolved. Germline CDR1 and CDR2: GTSNPN and SVGIG (reference sequence). The V end lost 3 bases, the J end lost 2 bases, and 4 bases lay between the germline ends. There are 11 residues in the CDR3. The CDR3 DNA reads as TGTGCCTGGAGGGGAAACACTGAAGCTTTCTTT. This gives the protein CAWRGNTEAFF.

The chain is built from TRBV3-1 (or the pseudogene TRBV3-2) and TRBJ2-7, with no clear D. V shed 5 bases and J shed 6 bases, with 20 bases lying between them. The CDR3 spans 15 residues. Germline V gives CDR1 LGHDT, CDR2 YNNKEL (reference sequence). The CDR3 loop reads CASSAQAIPQSEQYF. CDR3 DNA: TGTGCCAGCAGCGCCCAGGCTATACCGCAGTCCGAGCAGTACTTC.

V usage is TRBV3-1 (or the pseudogene TRBV3-2) and J usage is TRBJ2-1; D may match TRBD1 or TRBD2 (5 bases each). The ends were cut back, 3 bases at V and 4 bases at J, with 19 bases in the middle. Germline CDR1 is LGHDT and CDR2 is YNNKEL (reference sequence). The CDR3 has 17 residues. CDR3 nucleotide sequence: TGTGCCAGCAGCCACACAACGATCCGGGGCCCTTACAATGAGCAGTTCTTC. Its translation: CASSHTTIRGPYNEQFF.

The chain couples TRBV29-1 to TRBJ1-1; D is uncertain. This CDR3 comprises 14 residues. Germline CDR1 is SQVTM and CDR2 is ANQGSEA. Trimming shortened V by 5 bases and J by 3 bases, and 16 bases separated the two germline ends. CDR3 loop: CSVRTNRLDTEAFF. CDR3 coding DNA: TGCAGCGTTCGAACTAATAGATTGGACACTGAAGCTTTCTTT.

The rearrangement joins TRBV11-3 to TRBJ1-3; D gene uncertain. Trimming shortened V by 0 bases and J by 0 bases, and 15 bases separated the two germline ends. This CDR3 region has 18 residues. CDR1 and CDR2 (germline): SGHNT, YENEEA. CDR3 protein: CASSLEVGLQPSGNTIYF. The CDR3 DNA sequence: TGTGCCAGCAGCTTAGAAGTTGGGCTCCAACCCTCTGGAAACACCATATATTTT.

V gene TRBV6-5 combines with J gene TRBJ1-3; no clear D gene. This CDR3 is 15 amino acids long. Germline V lookup: CDR1 MNHEY, CDR2 SVGAGI. Trimming took 4 bases from V and 4 from J, leaving 14 bases between them. DNA of the CDR3: TGTGCCAGCAGTTCCCGGACCCGTCCGGGAAACACCATATATTTT. It translates to CASSSRTRPGNTIYF.

This chain uses TRBV5-6 with TRBJ2-7; TRBD1 might be the D (5 bases). The germline V and J ends were trimmed by 2 bases and 5 bases, with 14 bases remaining between them. Germline V gene sequence: CDR1 SGHDT, CDR2 YYEEEE. The CDR3 loop spans 14 amino acids. The chain's CDR3 is CASSFGPGKDEQYF. CDR3 DNA: TGTGCCAGCAGCTTCGGTCCAGGGAAGGACGAGCAGTACTTC.

This clone showed up just a few times. This chain uses TRBV5-4 with TRBJ1-2, with D unresolved. V lost 4 bases and J 6 bases, leaving 13 bases between the germline ends. Germline V gives CDR1 SGHNT, CDR2 YYREEE (reference sequence). There are 13 residues in the CDR3. CDR3 in DNA: TGTGCCAGCAGCCCCGGAACAATAGATGGCTACACCTTC. Translating gives CASSPGTIDGYTF.

In this sample, this clone turned up once. The genes are TRBV7-9 and TRBJ2-3; 11 bases map to TRBD2. This CDR3 comprises 16 residues. Trimming cost V 5 bases and J 3 bases; bases outside gene matches: 7. The V gene's germline CDR1 is SEHNR and CDR2 FQNEAQ (reference sequence). Here the CDR3 reads CASSRRGLAETDTQYF. The DNA for the CDR3 is TGTGCCAGCAGCCGCCGGGGACTAGCGGAAACAGATACGCAGTATTTT.

Here the CDR3 DNA reads TGTGCCAGCAGCTTAGGTAGCGGGGCCATGGCGGATACGCAGTATTTT. Protein sequence: CASSLGSGAMADTQYF. V and J are TRBV7-3 and TRBJ2-3; 8 nucleotides match TRBD2. V lost 2 bases, J lost 6 bases, and 10 bases stayed unmatched. Germline CDR1 reads SGHTA; CDR2 reads FQGTGA. The CDR3 contains 16 residues.

The rearrangement links TRBV19 to TRBJ2-1, with D unclear. Germline V lookup: CDR1 LNHDA, CDR2 SQIVND (reference sequence). With 2 bases removed from V and 8 bases from J, the gap between germline ends came to 10 bases. This CDR3 spans 13 amino acids. CDR3 DNA: TGTGCCAGTAGTATATTTATGGGGTATGAGCAGTTCTTC. As protein: CASSIFMGYEQFF. The variable domain in full, completed from reference TRBV19 and TRBJ2-1, reads DGGITQSPKYLFRKEGQNVTLSCEQNLNHDAMYWYRQDPGQGLRLIYYSQIVNDFQKGDIAEGYSVSREKKESFPLTVTSAQKNPTAFYLCASSIFMGYEQFFGPGTRLTVL.

In its sample, this clone was seen a few times. This chain uses TRBV19 with TRBJ1-2; the D is unclear. The germline V and J ends were trimmed by 6 bases and 3 bases, with 8 bases remaining between them. Germline assignment: CDR1 LNHDA and CDR2 SQIVND (reference sequence). The CDR3 is made up of 12 amino acids. The CDR3 sequence: CASRAKDYGYTF. CDR3 in DNA: TGTGCCAGTAGGGCGAAGGACTATGGCTACACCTTC. The complete variable domain, with remaining parts taken from reference TRBV19 and TRBJ1-2, reads DGGITQSPKYLFRKEGQNVTLSCEQNLNHDAMYWYRQDPGQGLRLIYYSQIVNDFQKGDIAEGYSVSREKKESFPLTVTSAQKNPTAFYLCASRAKDYGYTFGSGTRLTVV.

The rearrangement uses TRBV28 and TRBJ1-2; no definite D call. Trimming pared 7 bases from V and 0 bases from J, leaving 6 bases between. The CDR3 contains 12 residues. Germline V lookup: CDR1 MDHEN, CDR2 SYDVKM. The CDR3 is CASNGPNYGYTF. In DNA, the CDR3 is TGTGCCAGCAACGGGCCTAACTATGGCTACACCTTC.

The V and J genes are TRBV12-5 and TRBJ1-2; D ambiguous. This CDR3 contains 15 residues. Germline CDR1 LGHNT, CDR2 FRNRAP. V was clipped by 0 bases and J by 2 bases, with 10 bases between them. In nucleotides, the CDR3 is TGTGCTAGTGGTTTGGTACTTGGGGAAAACTATGGCTACACCTTC. Its protein is CASGLVLGENYGYTF.

The chain recombines TRBV28 with TRBJ2-3; TRBD1 aligns across 9 bases. CDR3 length: 16 amino acids. Per germline, CDR1 MDHEN and CDR2 SYDVKM. V lost 3 bases and J lost 2; bases outside the gene matches: 6. The CDR3 sequence: CASSFGTGTHTDTQYF. CDR3 coding DNA: TGTGCCAGCAGTTTCGGGACAGGGACACACACAGATACGCAGTATTTT.

The V and J genes are TRBV24-1 and TRBJ1-2, with D possibly being TRBD1 (5 bases). From germline, CDR1 is KGHDR and CDR2 SFDVKD. Trimming removed 3 bases at V and 4 bases at J, with 11 bases between. The CDR3 is made up of 14 amino acids. CDR3 DNA: TGTGCCACCAGTGATCCAGGGCGCAGCTATGGCTACACCTTC. Amino acids: CATSDPGRSYGYTF.

This clone was found once. V is TRBV7-9 and J is TRBJ1-2, with 8 bases lining up with TRBD1. V was clipped by 4 bases and J by 2 bases; unmatched bases: 6. The CDR3 runs to 15 residues. Germline V gene lookup returns CDR1 SEHNR and CDR2 FQNEAQ (reference sequence). Here the CDR3 DNA reads TGTGCCAGCAGCTCCCCGCAGGGGGCGAACTATGGCTACACCTTC. As protein: CASSSPQGANYGYTF.